The 12 T cell receptor beta chains below come from one sample, sequenced in a study of CXCR3-negative and CXCR3-positive naive CD8 T cells. The authors made the TRB cDNA libraries by 5' RACE using UMI labels. TCRdb processed the 5' RACE reads again and assigns one entry to each CDR3 protein, with no DNA. Here the sample table reports 130,000 or so distinct CDR3 sequences. The sample comprised naive CXCR3- CD8+ T cells from blood. Stated subset: CD45RO-CCR7+CD27+CD95- naive CD8+ T cells lacking CXCR3 (TNR3-). Source of these receptors: a human donor in good health. Some clones in this sample may be carry-over from other donors' samples.

This sequence joins TRBV5-1 and TRBJ2-3; no DNA is available, so the TRBD2 call from TCRdb remains unchecked. Per the germline V gene, CDR1 is SGHRS and CDR2 is YFSETQ. The CDR3 has 17 residues. CDR3 amino acids: CASSSPSLEGATDTQYF.

The genes are TRBV14 and TRBJ2-2. This CDR3 is 14 amino acids long. Germline V gene lookup returns CDR1 SGHDN and CDR2 FVKESK. The CDR3 sequence is CASSQVSEIGELFF.

The chain is built from TRBV14 and TRBJ1-2. Per germline, CDR1 SGHDN and CDR2 FVKESK. This CDR3 has 17 amino acids. CDR3 region: CASSQDRNLPISYGYTF.

The chain has TRBV2 and TRBJ1-1; TCRdb reports TRBD1, a call that lacks DNA to check it against. From germline, CDR1 is SNHLY and CDR2 FYNNEI. The CDR3 extends over 17 amino acids. CDR3: CASTRSMTGGPGTEAFF.

The chain joins TRBV4-3 to TRBJ2-3; the TCRdb call, TRBD1, lacks DNA for checking. This CDR3 comprises 14 residues. Germline V CDR1 and CDR2: LGHNA, YSLEER. The CDR3 spells CASSKTTGVDTQYF.

The chain has TRBV29-1 and TRBJ2-2; the D call from TCRdb, TRBD1, cannot be confirmed without DNA. Germline lookup yields CDR1 SQVTM and CDR2 ANQGSEA. The CDR3 consists of 16 residues. CDR3 residues: CSVWGPGTVNTGELFF.

The rearrangement joins TRBV2 to TRBJ2-3; TCRdb proposes TRBD2, but this gene call is untestable without DNA. This CDR3 spans 14 amino acids. CDR1 is SNHLY, CDR2 FYNNEI, per germline. Here the CDR3 reads CASRAGPHTDTQYF.

V and J are TRBV27 and TRBJ2-7. The germline gives CDR1 MNHEY, CDR2 SMNVEV (reference sequence). This CDR3 has 14 amino acids. CDR3: CASSLGGKFYEQYF.

This chain connects TRBV29-1 to TRBJ2-2; TCRdb reports TRBD2, a call that lacks DNA to check it against. This CDR3 contains 13 residues. Germline V gene sequence: CDR1 SQVTM, CDR2 ANQGSEA. CDR3 in amino acids: CSVYERPGGELFF.

The genes are TRBV12-3 or TRBV12-4 and TRBJ2-7; the D call from TCRdb, TRBD1, cannot be confirmed without DNA. This CDR3 spans 17 amino acids. The CDR3 is CASSFSGHPYASYEQYF.

The rearrangement joins TRBV5-1 to TRBJ1-3. The germline gives CDR1 SGHRS, CDR2 YFSETQ. The CDR3 extends over 15 amino acids. The CDR3 loop is CASSLSDGSGNTIYF.

The V gene is TRBV5-4, the J gene TRBJ2-2; there is no DNA to check the TCRdb D call of TRBD2. The CDR3 loop spans 14 amino acids. Germline V gene data show CDR1 as SGHNT and CDR2 as YYREEE (reference sequence). The CDR3 here is CASSFRGGLGELFF.